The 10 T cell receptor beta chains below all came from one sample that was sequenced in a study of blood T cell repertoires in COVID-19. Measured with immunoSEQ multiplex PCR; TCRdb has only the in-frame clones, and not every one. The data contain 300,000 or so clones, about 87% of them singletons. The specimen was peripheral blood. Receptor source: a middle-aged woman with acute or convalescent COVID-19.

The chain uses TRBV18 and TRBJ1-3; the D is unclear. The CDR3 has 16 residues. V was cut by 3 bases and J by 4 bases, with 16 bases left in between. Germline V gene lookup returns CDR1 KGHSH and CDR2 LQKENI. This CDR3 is CASSPIQEYSGNTIYF. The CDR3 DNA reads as TGTGCCAGCTCACCTATACAAGAATATTCCGGAAACACCATATATTTT.

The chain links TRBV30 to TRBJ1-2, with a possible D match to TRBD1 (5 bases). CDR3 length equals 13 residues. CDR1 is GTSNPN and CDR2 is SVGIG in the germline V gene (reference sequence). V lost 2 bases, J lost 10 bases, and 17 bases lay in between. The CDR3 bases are TGTGCCTGGAGTTTAGCGGGCAGGGCGTACTACACCTTC. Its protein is CAWSLAGRAYYTF. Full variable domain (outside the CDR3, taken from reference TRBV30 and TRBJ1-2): SQTIHQWPATLVQPVGSPLSLECTVEGTSNPNLYWYRQAAGRGLQLLFYSVGIGQISSEVPQNLSASRPQDRQFILSSKKLLLSDSGFYLCAWSLAGRAYYTFGSGTRLTVV.

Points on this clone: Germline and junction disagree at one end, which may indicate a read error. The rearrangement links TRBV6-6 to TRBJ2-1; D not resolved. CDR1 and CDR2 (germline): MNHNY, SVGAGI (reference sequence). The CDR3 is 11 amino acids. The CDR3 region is CASSYSAPQVF. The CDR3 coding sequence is TGTGCCAGCAGTTACTCGGCCCCCCAGGTCTTC.

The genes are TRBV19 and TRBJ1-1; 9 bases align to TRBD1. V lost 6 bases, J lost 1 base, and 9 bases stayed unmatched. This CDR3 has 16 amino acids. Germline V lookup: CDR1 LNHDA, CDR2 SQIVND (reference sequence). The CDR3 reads CASRRQGGTGNTEAFF. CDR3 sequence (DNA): TGTGCCAGTAGGCGACAGGGGGGGACCGGGAACACTGAAGCTTTCTTT. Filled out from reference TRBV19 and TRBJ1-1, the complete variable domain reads DGGITQSPKYLFRKEGQNVTLSCEQNLNHDAMYWYRQDPGQGLRLIYYSQIVNDFQKGDIAEGYSVSREKKESFPLTVTSAQKNPTAFYLCASRRQGGTGNTEAFFGQGTRLTVV.

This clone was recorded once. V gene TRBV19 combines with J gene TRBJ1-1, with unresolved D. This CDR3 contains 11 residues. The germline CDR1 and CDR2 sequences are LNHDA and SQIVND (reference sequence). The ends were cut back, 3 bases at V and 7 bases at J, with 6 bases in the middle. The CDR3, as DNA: TGTGCCAGTAGTATCAGAGGTGAAGCTTTCTTT. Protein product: CASSIRGEAFF.

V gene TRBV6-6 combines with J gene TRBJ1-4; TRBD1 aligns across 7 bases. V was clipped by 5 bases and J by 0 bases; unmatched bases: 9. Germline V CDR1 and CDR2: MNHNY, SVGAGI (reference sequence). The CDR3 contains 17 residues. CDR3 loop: CASSPRTGTPTNEKLFF. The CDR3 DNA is TGTGCCAGCAGTCCCCGGACAGGAACTCCAACTAATGAAAAACTGTTTTTT.

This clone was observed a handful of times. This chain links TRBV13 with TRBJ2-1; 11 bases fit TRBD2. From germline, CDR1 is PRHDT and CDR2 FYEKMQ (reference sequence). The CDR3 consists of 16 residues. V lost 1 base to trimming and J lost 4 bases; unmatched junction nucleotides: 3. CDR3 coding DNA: TGTGCCAGCAGCTTAGAGGCTAGCGGGGGGTACAATGAGCAGTTCTTC. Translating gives CASSLEASGGYNEQFF.

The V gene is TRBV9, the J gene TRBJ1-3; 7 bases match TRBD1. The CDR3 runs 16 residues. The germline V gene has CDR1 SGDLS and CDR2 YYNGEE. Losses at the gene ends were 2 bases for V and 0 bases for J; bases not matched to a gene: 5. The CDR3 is CASSVGQLLSGNTIYF. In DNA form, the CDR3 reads TGTGCCAGCAGCGTGGGACAGCTCCTCTCTGGAAACACCATATATTTT. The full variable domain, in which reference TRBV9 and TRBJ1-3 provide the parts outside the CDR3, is DSGVTQTPKHLITATGQRVTLRCSPRSGDLSVYWYQQSLDQGLQFLIQYYNGEERAKGNILERFSAQQFPDLHSELNLSSLELGDSALYFCASSVGQLLSGNTIYFGEGSWLTVV.

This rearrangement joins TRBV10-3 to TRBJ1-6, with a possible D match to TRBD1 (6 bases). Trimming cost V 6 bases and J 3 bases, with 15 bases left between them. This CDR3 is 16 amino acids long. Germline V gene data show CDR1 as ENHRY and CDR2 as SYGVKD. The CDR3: CAIREVDSYYNSPLHF. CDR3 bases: TGTGCCATCAGGGAGGTGGACAGCTACTATAATTCACCCCTCCACTTT.

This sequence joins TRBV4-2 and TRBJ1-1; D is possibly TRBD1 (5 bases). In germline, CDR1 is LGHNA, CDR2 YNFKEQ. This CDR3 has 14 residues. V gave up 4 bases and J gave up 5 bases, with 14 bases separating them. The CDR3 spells CASSPRQGSTEAFF. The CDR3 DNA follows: TGTGCCAGCAGCCCTCGGCAGGGTTCAACTGAAGCTTTCTTT.